What follows is one T cell receptor (beta chain) and its context. Germline lookup yields CDR1 SGHNT and CDR2 YYREEE (reference sequence). This CDR3 has 15 residues. The ends lost 4 bases at V and 8 bases at J; junction bases unmatched: 11. This record belongs to a study of OX40 agonist ivuxolimab in advanced cancers. Measured with immunoSEQ multiplex PCR; TCRdb has only the in-frame clones, and not every one. The data hold about 20,000 clones, with 65% to 90% observed a single time. This TCR came from an adult with an advanced solid tumor such as melanoma, head and neck, liver or kidney cancer. This chain links TRBV5-4 with TRBJ2-1; TRBD1 aligns across 8 bases. The material was CD4+ or CD8+ T cells sorted from blood, obtained in a trial of the OX40 agonist ivuxolimab. The CDR3 reads CASSTLGQGGDEQFF. Here the CDR3 DNA reads TGTGCCAGCAGCACCCTAGGACAGGGTGGCGATGAGCAGTTCTTC.